These T cell receptor beta chains were read from a single sample in a study of T cell repertoires in aging, cancer and after chemotherapy. From the multiplex PCR reads, TCRdb called clonotypes with MiXCR, one entry per CDR3 protein. The table records 5,000 to 7,000 distinct CDR3 sequences, 38% of them present only once. The sample comprised blood. Receptor source: a human donor in good health. Each CDR3 is given with its conserved first and last residue. A D gene is named only where the DNA matches it firmly. Size is omitted from some rows. Given values are once, few, many or a class for expanded clones.

size,D,J,V,DNA,CDR3
few,TRBD1,TRBJ2-1,TRBV30,TGTGCCTGGAGTGGCCTGAACAGGGGTGCGCAGTTCTTC,CAWSGLNRGAQFF
-,-,TRBJ1-5,TRBV19,TGTGCCAGTAGTATAGATGGGCCTACGGGTTCAATGCAGCCCCAGCATTTT,CASSIDGPTGSMQPQHF
few,-,TRBJ1-4,TRBV5-6,TGTGCCAGCAGCCCCGTGGTGGGGGCTAATGAAAAACTGTTTTTT,CASSPVVGANEKLFF
few,-,TRBJ2-3,TRBV27,TGTGCCAGCAGTTTTTCCAGATACACAGATACGCAGTATTTT,CASSFSRYTDTQYF
few,-,TRBJ2-7,TRBV6-5,TGTGCCAGCAGACCGAACCTCCGGCCAGAACCAGCCTACGAGCAGTACTTC,CASRPNLRPEPAYEQYF
few,TRBD2,TRBJ2-3,TRBV20-1,TGCAGTGCCATCCCACGCCGCGGGGGGGCAATGACAGATACGCAGTATTTT,CSAIPRRGGAMTDTQYF
few,-,TRBJ1-6,TRBV30,TGTGCCTGGAGTGTTGAGGGATTCGGTTCACCCCTCCACTTT,CAWSVEGFGSPLHF
few,-,TRBJ1-4,TRBV12-3/TRBV12-4,TGTGCCAGCAGGGGACTTTCTGAAAAACTGTTTTTT,CASRGLSEKLFF
-,-,TRBJ1-4,TRBV19,TGTGCCAGTAGTGGCCGGGGAACTAATGAAAAACTGTTTTTT,CASSGRGTNEKLFF
medium-sized,TRBD1,TRBJ2-2,TRBV19,TGTGCCAGTAGTCTCGGGACAGGGGTAACGAACACCGGGGAGCTGTTTTTT,CASSLGTGVTNTGELFF
-,TRBD1,TRBJ1-1,TRBV6-5,TGTGCCAGCAGACCTCTTACAGGGGGCGCGGCTGAAGCTTTCTTT,CASRPLTGGAAEAFF
once,-,TRBJ1-2,TRBV20-1,TGCAGTGCTCGGGATGACAGAACCCTATATGGCTACACCTTC,CSARDDRTLYGYTF
-,-,TRBJ2-7,TRBV19,TGTGCCAGTAGTACTAACTCCGGGGCAGGACCCTACGAGCAGTACTTC,CASSTNSGAGPYEQYF
few,-,TRBJ1-6,TRBV30,TGTGCCTGGAGTCCTGGGGCGGAGACACCCCTCCACTTT,CAWSPGAETPLHF
few,-,TRBJ1-3,TRBV12-3/TRBV12-4,TGTGCCAGCAGTTATACGGGGGACACCATATATTTT,CASSYTGDTIYF
few,TRBD2,TRBJ2-3,TRBV29-1,TGCAGCGGAGCCCTGACAGCGGGGGGCACAGATACGCAGTATTTT,CSGALTAGGTDTQYF
-,-,TRBJ1-2,TRBV15,TGTGCCACCAGCAGTTGGACAGCACGACAGAACTATGGCTACACCTTC,CATSSWTARQNYGYTF
-,-,TRBJ2-5,TRBV5-6,TGTGCCAGCAGGGGGGGGCCCGGGGAGACCCAGTACTTC,CASRGGPGETQYF
-,-,TRBJ2-3,TRBV5-5,TGTGCCAGCAGTCTGGCCCTAGATACGCAGTATTTT,CASSLALDTQYF
-,-,TRBJ1-1,TRBV6-6,TGTGCCAGCGGGGGTGGTGGGGTGACTGAAGCTTTCTTT,CASGGGGVTEAFF
-,TRBD1,TRBJ2-1,TRBV6-2/TRBV6-3,TGTGCCAGCGGTTACCCGGGACAGGGGAACAATGAGCAGTTCTTC,CASGYPGQGNNEQFF
-,TRBD1,TRBJ2-2,TRBV18,TGTGCCAGCCGCCGGACAGGGGGGAACACCGGGGAGCTGTTTTTT,CASRRTGGNTGELFF
few,-,TRBJ1-5,TRBV12-3/TRBV12-4,TGTGCCAGCAGTTTTTCCGGAAGCAATCAGCCCCAGCATTTT,CASSFSGSNQPQHF
few,-,TRBJ1-6,TRBV6-5,TGTGCCAGCACCCCACAGACGACGGGGGTTATGTCACCCCTCCACTTT,CASTPQTTGVMSPLHF
-,TRBD2,TRBJ2-1,TRBV6-5,TGTGCCAGCAGTTACTTCGGGGGGGGGCCATATGAGCAGTTCTTC,CASSYFGGGPYEQFF
-,TRBD2,TRBJ2-3,TRBV5-4,TGTGCCAGCAGGCTCTTCGGATTAAGCGGGGGGGCTGGAGATACGCAGTATTTT,CASRLFGLSGGAGDTQYF
-,TRBD2,TRBJ2-3,TRBV6-2/TRBV6-3,TGTGCCAGCAGTAGTAGCCCAGCGGGGGACACAGATACGCAGTATTTT,CASSSSPAGDTDTQYF
few,TRBD1,TRBJ2-7,TRBV19,TGTGCCAGTAGGGCTGGACAGGGGCCCTCTGCCGAGCAGTACTTC,CASRAGQGPSAEQYF
-,-,TRBJ2-7,TRBV29-1,TGCAGCGTGGGGGGCTACGAGCAGTACTTC,CSVGGYEQYF
few,-,TRBJ2-2,TRBV27,TGTGCCAGCATGGTGGGGGGCGGCACCGGGGAGCTGTTTTTT,CASMVGGGTGELFF
few,-,TRBJ2-5,TRBV6-5,TGTGCCAGCAGTTATTTCTTCGGGGCGAACCAAGAGACCCAGTACTTC,CASSYFFGANQETQYF
-,-,TRBJ1-1,TRBV10-3,TGTGCCATCAGTGAGTCGGGGAACACTGAAGCTTTCTTT,CAISESGNTEAFF